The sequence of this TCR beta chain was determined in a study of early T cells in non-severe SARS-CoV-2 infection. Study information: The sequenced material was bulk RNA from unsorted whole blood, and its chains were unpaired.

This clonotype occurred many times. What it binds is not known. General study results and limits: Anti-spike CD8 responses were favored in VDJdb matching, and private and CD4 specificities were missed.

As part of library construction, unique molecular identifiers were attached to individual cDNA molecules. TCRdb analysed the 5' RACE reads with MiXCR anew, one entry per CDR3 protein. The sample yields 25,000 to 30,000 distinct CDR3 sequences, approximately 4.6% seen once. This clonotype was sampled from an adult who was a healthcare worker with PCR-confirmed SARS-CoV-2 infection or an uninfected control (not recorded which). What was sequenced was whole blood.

The chain's CDR3 is CASRRTSGHTDTQYF. The CDR3 bases are TGCGCCAGCCGGAGGACTAGCGGTCACACAGATACGCAGTATTTT. The chain is built from TRBV5-1 and TRBJ2-3; 10 positions agree with TRBD2. The germline CDR1 and CDR2 sequences are SGHRS and YFSETQ. With V trimmed by 7 bases and J by 2 bases, 7 bases remained unmatched. There are 15 residues in the CDR3.